The next 25 T cell receptor beta chains were all read from a single sample in a study of cytomegalovirus exposure and HLA in healthy donors. 13 Jbeta primers and 60 Vbeta primers were used for the PCR. Produced via immunoSEQ multiplex PCR; TCRdb's table is partial and in-frame only. The sample holds 100,000 to 150,000 clones, approximately 72% seen once. The specimen sequenced was PBMCs. The origin of the receptors is a woman aged 45-65 years in good health and CMV-seropositive.

The chain joins TRBV25-1 to TRBJ2-7; possibly TRBD1 for D (6 bases). The V end lost 3 bases, the J end lost 1 base, and 16 bases lay between the germline ends. This CDR3 is built from 16 residues. Germline values: CDR1 MGHDK, CDR2 SYGVNS. CDR3: CASSETTGPLSYEQYF. For the CDR3, the DNA is TGTGCCAGCAGTGAGACGACAGGACCCTTATCCTACGAGCAGTACTTC.

The J gene is TRBJ1-5, the V gene TRBV7-2; perhaps TRBD1 as D (5 bases). With 3 bases removed from V and 9 bases from J, the gap between germline ends came to 12 bases. The CDR3 extends over 13 amino acids. Germline V CDR1 and CDR2: SGHTA, FQGNSA. CDR3 sequence: CASSFSARGPQHF. The DNA of the CDR3 is TGTGCCAGCAGCTTCTCTGCTAGGGGGCCCCAGCATTTT.

CDR3 in amino acids: CASSLRTSGVDEQFF. CDR3 bases: TGTGCCAGCAGCTTGCGGACTAGCGGGGTCGATGAGCAGTTCTTC. This chain connects TRBV7-3 to TRBJ2-1; 12 positions agree with TRBD2. Germline CDR1 reads SGHTA; CDR2 reads FQGTGA. Trimming took 3 bases from V and 8 from J; bases not matched to a gene: 5. This CDR3 has 15 amino acids.

This clone was counted a single time. The chain links TRBV18 to TRBJ1-2; 9 bases match TRBD1. The V gene end was trimmed by 3 bases and the J gene end by 3 bases; junction bases not matched to a gene: 5. Germline-derived CDR1 and CDR2 are KGHSH and LQKENI. This CDR3 is 15 amino acids long. This CDR3 reads CASSPETGGYYGYTF. CDR3 DNA: TGTGCCAGCTCACCGGAGACAGGGGGATACTATGGCTACACCTTC.

The chain recombines TRBV19 with TRBJ1-2; 8 bases agree with TRBD1. The V gene end was trimmed by 5 bases and the J gene end by 5 bases; junction bases not matched to a gene: 13. CDR1 and CDR2 from the germline V gene are LNHDA and SQIVND (reference sequence). This CDR3 is 16 amino acids long. CDR3 nucleotide sequence: TGTGCCAGTAGTGCCAGGGGGCGACCGGGCGAGTATGGCTACACCTTC. It codes for CASSARGRPGEYGYTF.

The chain couples TRBV19 to TRBJ1-1, with D uncertain. V gave up 8 bases and J gave up 5 bases, with 15 bases separating them. CDR3 length equals 13 residues. CDR1 and CDR2 from the germline V gene are LNHDA and SQIVND (reference sequence). DNA for the CDR3: TGTGCCAGTGCCCGGGATCCTTGGACTGAAGCTTTCTTT. It codes for CASARDPWTEAFF.

In its sample, this clone was seen once. The chain employs TRBV7-2 and TRBJ2-5; a weak D match, TRBD2 (7 bases). The V end lost 0 bases, the J end lost 4 bases, and 12 bases lay between the germline ends. The CDR3 loop spans 15 amino acids. Germline-derived CDR1 and CDR2 are SGHTA and FQGNSA. This CDR3 is CASSLAGGPGETQYF. For the CDR3, the DNA is TGTGCCAGCAGCTTAGCGGGGGGGCCGGGAGAGACCCAGTACTTC.

This chain connects TRBV5-6 to TRBJ2-1, with TRBD2 as a possible D gene (6 bases). The CDR3 consists of 12 residues. Trimming removed 1 base at V and 10 bases at J, with 9 bases between. The germline CDR1 and CDR2 sequences are SGHDT and YYEEEE. CDR3 sequence reads: CASSLFAGEQFF. The CDR3 nucleotides read TGTGCCAGCAGCTTGTTTGCGGGAGAGCAGTTCTTC.

This clone was counted once. The CDR3 protein is CASSTGTSWRNNEQFF. The CDR3 DNA sequence: TGTGCCAGCAGTACCGGGACTAGCTGGCGTAACAATGAGCAGTTCTTC. The chain is built from TRBV27 and TRBJ2-1, with 9 bases fitting TRBD2. The ends lost 5 bases at V and 5 bases at J; junction bases unmatched: 10. Germline lookup yields CDR1 MNHEY and CDR2 SMNVEV (reference sequence). This CDR3 comprises 16 residues.

Comment on this clone: One junction end disagrees with the germline gene, perhaps due to a read error. The chain is built from TRBV7-9 and TRBJ2-1, with D uncertain. The CDR3 is made up of 13 amino acids. The germline V gene encodes CDR1 SEHNR and CDR2 FQNEAQ (reference sequence). The CDR3 coding sequence is TGCCGCCTAACGGAGAGCTGGGTCGATGAGCAGTTCTTC. This codes for CRLTESWVDEQFF.

This clone was seen a few times. The rearrangement links TRBV4-2 to TRBJ1-1, with 7 positions matching TRBD1. Germline V gene sequence: CDR1 LGHNA, CDR2 YNFKEQ. CDR3 length: 15 residues. After removal of 0 bases from V and 7 bases from J, the junction contained 8 bases not matched to a gene. CDR3 bases: TGTGCCAGCAGCCAAGATTTTAGGGGGCTCGGTGAAGCTTTCTTT. This translates into CASSQDFRGLGEAFF.

This chain links TRBV19 with TRBJ1-1; tentatively, D is TRBD1 (5 bases). The CDR3 loop spans 13 amino acids. V was shortened by 9 bases and J by 5 bases, with 16 bases between the two germline ends. CDR1 is LNHDA and CDR2 is SQIVND in the germline V gene (reference sequence). The CDR3 loop is CASSKGWDTEAFF. In DNA form, the CDR3 reads TGTGCCAGCTCCAAGGGGTGGGATACTGAAGCTTTCTTT.

The chain joins TRBV5-1 to TRBJ1-1; tentative D call: TRBD1 (5 bases). The CDR3 totals 14 residues. Trimming took 4 bases from V and 2 from J, leaving 12 bases between them. Germline CDR1 reads SGHRS; CDR2 reads YFSETQ. Here the CDR3 DNA reads TGCGCCAGCAGCCTCTCGACAGATAACACTGAAGCTTTCTTT. As protein: CASSLSTDNTEAFF. Supplemented by reference TRBV5-1 and TRBJ1-1, the full variable domain reads KAGVTQTPRYLIKTRGQQVTLSCSPISGHRSVSWYQQTPGQGLQFLFEYFSETQRNKGNFPGRFSGRQFSNSRSEMNVSTLELGDSALYLCASSLSTDNTEAFFGQGTRLTVV.

The V gene is TRBV27, the J gene TRBJ2-1; perhaps TRBD2 as D (6 bases). V lost 7 bases and J lost 0, with 13 bases in between. CDR1 MNHEY and CDR2 SMNVEV come from the germline V gene (reference sequence). The CDR3 runs 15 residues. The CDR3 protein is CASTKWGDSYNEQFF. CDR3 nucleotide sequence: TGTGCCAGCACCAAATGGGGGGACTCCTACAATGAGCAGTTCTTC.

The chain recombines TRBV4-1 with TRBJ2-7; D possibly corresponds to TRBD1 (6 bases). Germline V gene sequence: CDR1 MGHRA, CDR2 YSYEKL. This CDR3 is built from 13 residues. Trimming removed 1 base from V and 2 bases from J, with 6 bases in between. CDR3 sequence (DNA): TGCGCCAGCAGCCAAGCAGGGGCCTACGAGCAGTACTTC. Translation: CASSQAGAYEQYF.

V gene TRBV2 combines with J gene TRBJ2-7, with D maybe TRBD2 (6 bases). The CDR3 runs 15 residues. Germline V gene lookup returns CDR1 SNHLY and CDR2 FYNNEI. V was pared by 4 bases and J by 7 bases, with 20 bases between. The chain's CDR3 is CASSGAAGGIGEQYF. CDR3 nucleotides: TGTGCCAGCAGTGGGGCAGCGGGCGGGATTGGGGAGCAGTACTTC.

V and J are TRBV9 and TRBJ1-1; the match to TRBD1 covers 11 bases. CDR1 is SGDLS, CDR2 YYNGEE, per germline. Losses at the gene ends were 3 bases for V and 12 bases for J; bases not matched to a gene: 10. The CDR3 covers 14 residues. CDR3 coding DNA: TGTGCCAGCAGCGGAGGGGGACAGGGGGGGAAACCTTTCTTT. Translation gives CASSGGGQGGKPFF.

The gene calls are TRBV6-5 and TRBJ2-7, with D unresolved. In germline, CDR1 is MNHEY, CDR2 SVGAGI. This CDR3 region has 12 residues. Trimming removed 8 bases at V and 3 bases at J, with 11 bases between. Here the CDR3 reads CASQSRGYEQYF. CDR3 sequence (DNA): TGTGCCAGCCAATCGAGAGGCTACGAGCAGTACTTC.

The CDR3 loop is CASSSQGSTEAFF. Written as DNA, the CDR3 is TGTGCCAGCAGCTCCCAGGGTTCCACTGAAGCTTTCTTT. This chain connects TRBV7-2 to TRBJ1-1; maybe TRBD1 (5 bases). This CDR3 comprises 13 residues. The germline V gene encodes CDR1 SGHTA and CDR2 FQGNSA. V was cut by 4 bases and J by 4 bases, with 10 bases left in between.

The V call is TRBV2, the J call TRBJ1-5; 7 bases map to TRBD1. This CDR3 region has 15 residues. Losses at the gene ends were 1 base for V and 2 bases for J; bases not matched to a gene: 2. Germline V gives CDR1 SNHLY, CDR2 FYNNEI. CDR3 sequence: CASSEGQGGNQPQHF. CDR3 sequence (DNA): TGTGCCAGCAGTGAAGGACAGGGCGGCAATCAGCCCCAGCATTTT. The full variable domain, completed using reference TRBV2 and TRBJ1-5, is EPEVTQTPSHQVTQMGQEVILRCVPISNHLYFYWYRQILGQKVEFLVSFYNNEISEKSEIFDDQFSVERPDGSNFTLKIRSTKLEDSAMYFCASSEGQGGNQPQHFGDGTRLSIL.

The chain joins TRBV5-1 to TRBJ2-1; unclear D gene. The CDR3 loop spans 13 amino acids. V shed 5 bases and J shed 7 bases, with 13 bases lying between them. Germline V lookup: CDR1 SGHRS, CDR2 YFSETQ. The CDR3 DNA reads TGCGCCAGCAGTCAATTCGAGAAGAATGAGCAGTTCTTC. Its protein product is CASSQFEKNEQFF.

This clone has only a few counts. The V call is TRBV9, the J call TRBJ2-3, with a possible D match to TRBD1 (7 bases). The ends were cut back, 0 bases at V and 2 bases at J, with 19 bases in the middle. This CDR3 region has 18 residues. Germline CDR1 is SGDLS and CDR2 is YYNGEE. The CDR3, as DNA: TGTGCCAGCAGCGTAGGGAAAGGGGGCGGGGTCCCCACAGATACGCAGTATTTT. This encodes CASSVGKGGGVPTDTQYF. The entire variable domain, with the rest obtained from reference TRBV9 and TRBJ2-3, is as follows: DSGVTQTPKHLITATGQRVTLRCSPRSGDLSVYWYQQSLDQGLQFLIQYYNGEERAKGNILERFSAQQFPDLHSELNLSSLELGDSALYFCASSVGKGGGVPTDTQYFGPGTRLTVL.

About this clone: The germline gene is not matched at one end of the junction; a read error may be the cause. This chain uses TRBV4-2 with TRBJ1-2; D is undetermined. The CDR3 consists of 12 residues. CDR1 and CDR2 (germline): LGHNA, YNFKEQ. CDR3 coding DNA: TGTGCCAGCAGCCAAGAAGGAGGCAGGCCCTTTTTC. Translated: CASSQEGGRPFF.

This clone was picked up a small number of times. The chain recombines TRBV29-1 with TRBJ1-1, with 7 bases matching TRBD1. Trimming cost V 5 bases and J 1 base; bases outside gene matches: 7. CDR1 is SQVTM and CDR2 is ANQGSEA in the germline V gene. The CDR3 has 14 residues. The CDR3 spells CSVIGGLGNTEAFF. Here the CDR3 DNA reads TGCAGCGTTATAGGGGGCCTCGGGAACACTGAAGCTTTCTTT.

The CDR3 spells CASSLESGGEQYF. CDR3 nucleotide sequence: TGTGCCAGCAGCTTAGAATCCGGGGGCGAGCAGTACTTC. This chain links TRBV11-2 with TRBJ2-7, with TRBD2 as a possible D gene (6 bases). V dropped 0 bases and J dropped 6 bases, with 9 bases sitting between them. The length of the CDR3 is 13 residues. Germline V gives CDR1 SGHAT, CDR2 FQNNGV.